A selection of T cell receptor beta chains follows, all from one sample in a study of blood T cell repertoires in COVID-19. The data were produced by immunoSEQ multiplex PCR, yet TCRdb's version contains in-frame clones alone and is incomplete. The table has approximately 200,000 clones, approximately 80% seen once. The sequenced material came from peripheral blood. The receptors were gathered from a woman between 45 and 60 years old with acute or convalescent COVID-19. Both conserved end residues are part of each CDR3. A D gene is named only where the DNA matches it firmly.

-	TRBV9	15	TRBJ1-1	TGTGCCAGCACCGGAATAGCCCCAGGGGACGCTGAAGCTTTCTTT	CASTGIAPGDAEAFF
-	TRBV28	12	TRBJ2-5	TGTGCCAGCAGTTTCGAGGTGGAGACCCAGTACTTC	CASSFEVETQYF
-	TRBV12-1	12	TRBJ2-3	TGTGCCAGCAGCTCGGGACTCCCTGCGCAGTATTTT	CASSSGLPAQYF
-	TRBV27	13	TRBJ2-5	TGTGCCAGCAGTCCAGGGGTGGAAGAGACCCAGTACTTC	CASSPGVEETQYF
-	TRBV5-1	14	TRBJ1-1	TGCGCCAGCAGCTTGTGGCCGATGAACACTGAAGCTTTCTTT	CASSLWPMNTEAFF
TRBD1	TRBV4-1	16	TRBJ1-1	TGCGCCAGCAGCCAAGTGTACAGGGGTTCGAACACTGAAGCTTTCTTT	CASSQVYRGSNTEAFF
-	TRBV28	11	TRBJ2-1	TGTGCCAGCAGTTTCGACAATGAGCAGTTCTTC	CASSFDNEQFF
-	TRBV6-5	15	TRBJ1-4	TGTGCCAGCAGTCCACGACAGCCTCATAATGAAAAACTGTTTTTT	CASSPRQPHNEKLFF
-	TRBV19	21	TRBJ1-6	TGTGCCAGTAGTGCACGAATCTACAGGGTAGCCTCCACAACATATAATTCACCCCTCCACTTT	CASSARIYRVASTTYNSPLHF
-	TRBV7-2	15	TRBJ1-2	TGTGCCAGCAGCTCCTTCACCGAAAGTAGCTATGGCTACACCTTC	CASSSFTESSYGYTF
-	TRBV11-3	14	TRBJ1-3	TGTGCCAGCAGCCGAGACTCCGTCCATGACACCATATATTTT	CASSRDSVHDTIYF
TRBD2	TRBV2	14	TRBJ2-1	TGTGCCAGCAGTGTTCTGACTAGCGGGAGTCCTTATGTCTTC	CASSVLTSGSPYVF
TRBD2	TRBV3-1/TRBV3-2	16	TRBJ2-1	TGTGCCAGCAGCCTGGGACTAGCGGGGGCGGCGGGGGAGCAGTTCTTC	CASSLGLAGAAGEQFF